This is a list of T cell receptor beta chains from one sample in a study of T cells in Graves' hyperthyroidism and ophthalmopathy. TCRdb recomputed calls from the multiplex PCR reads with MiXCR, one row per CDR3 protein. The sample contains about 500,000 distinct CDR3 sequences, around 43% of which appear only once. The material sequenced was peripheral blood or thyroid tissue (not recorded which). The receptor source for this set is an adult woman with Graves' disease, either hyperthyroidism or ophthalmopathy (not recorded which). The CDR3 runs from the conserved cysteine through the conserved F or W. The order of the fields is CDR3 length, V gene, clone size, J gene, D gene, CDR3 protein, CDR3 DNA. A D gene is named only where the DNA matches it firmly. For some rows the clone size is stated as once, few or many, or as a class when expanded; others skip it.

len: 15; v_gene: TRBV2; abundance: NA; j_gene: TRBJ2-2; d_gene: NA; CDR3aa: CASSEWATNTGELFF; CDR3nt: TGTGCCAGCAGTGAATGGGCTACGAACACCGGGGAGCTGTTTTTT
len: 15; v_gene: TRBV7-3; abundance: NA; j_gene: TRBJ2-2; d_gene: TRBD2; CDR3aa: CASSMGLAGVEELFF; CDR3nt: TGTGCCAGCAGCATGGGACTAGCGGGAGTCGAGGAGCTGTTTTTT
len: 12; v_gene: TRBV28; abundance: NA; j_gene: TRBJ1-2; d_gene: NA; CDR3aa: CASKVEAGGYTF; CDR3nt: TGTGCCAGCAAAGTGGAGGCGGGTGGCTACACCTTC
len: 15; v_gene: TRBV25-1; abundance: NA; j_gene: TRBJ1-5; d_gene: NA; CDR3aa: CASSARQYSNQPQHF; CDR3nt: TGTGCCAGCAGTGCCCGACAGTATAGCAATCAGCCCCAGCATTTT
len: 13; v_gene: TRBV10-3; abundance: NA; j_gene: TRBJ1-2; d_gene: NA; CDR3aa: CAISEGGTYGYTF; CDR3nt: TGTGCCATCAGTGAAGGCGGTACCTATGGCTACACCTTC
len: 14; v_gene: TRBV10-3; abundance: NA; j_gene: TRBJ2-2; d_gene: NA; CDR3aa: CAISANQGTGELFF; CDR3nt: TGTGCCATCAGTGCTAACCAAGGTACCGGGGAGCTGTTTTTT
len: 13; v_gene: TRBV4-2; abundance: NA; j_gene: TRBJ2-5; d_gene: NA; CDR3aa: CASSQDQERDQYF; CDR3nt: TGTGCCAGCAGCCAAGATCAGGAAAGGGACCAGTACTTC
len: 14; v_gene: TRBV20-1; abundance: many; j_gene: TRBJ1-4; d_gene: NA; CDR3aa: CSARRRPLNEKLFF; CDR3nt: TGCAGTGCTAGAAGACGGCCCCTTAATGAAAAACTGTTTTTT
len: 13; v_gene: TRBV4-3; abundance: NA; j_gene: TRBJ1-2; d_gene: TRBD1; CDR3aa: CAGSQGTDYGYTF; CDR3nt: TGCGCCGGCAGCCAAGGGACAGACTATGGCTACACCTTC
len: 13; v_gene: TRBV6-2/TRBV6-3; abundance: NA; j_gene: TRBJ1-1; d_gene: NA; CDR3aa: CASSYSKTDEAFF; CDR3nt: TGTGCCAGCAGTTATAGTAAGACAGATGAAGCTTTCTTT